This entry is about one T cell receptor beta chain. The data were obtained in a study of cytomegalovirus exposure and HLA in healthy donors. Trimming left V 0 bases short and J 3 bases short, with 5 bases between. Germline V CDR1 and CDR2: GTSNPN, SVGIG (reference sequence). The CDR3 consists of 12 residues. Vbeta (60) and Jbeta (13) primers were used in the PCR. Sequenced by immunoSEQ multiplex PCR; TCRdb stores in-frame clones only, minus some. The sample yields around 200,000 clones, roughly 87% seen once. The TCR sequence derives from a man aged 40-55 years in good health and CMV-seropositive. Sequenced sample: PBMCs. This chain links TRBV30 with TRBJ2-5; D remains unclear. In nucleotides, the CDR3 is TGTGCCTGGAGTGTACTGGAAGAGACCCAGTACTTC. It specifies CAWSVLEETQYF.